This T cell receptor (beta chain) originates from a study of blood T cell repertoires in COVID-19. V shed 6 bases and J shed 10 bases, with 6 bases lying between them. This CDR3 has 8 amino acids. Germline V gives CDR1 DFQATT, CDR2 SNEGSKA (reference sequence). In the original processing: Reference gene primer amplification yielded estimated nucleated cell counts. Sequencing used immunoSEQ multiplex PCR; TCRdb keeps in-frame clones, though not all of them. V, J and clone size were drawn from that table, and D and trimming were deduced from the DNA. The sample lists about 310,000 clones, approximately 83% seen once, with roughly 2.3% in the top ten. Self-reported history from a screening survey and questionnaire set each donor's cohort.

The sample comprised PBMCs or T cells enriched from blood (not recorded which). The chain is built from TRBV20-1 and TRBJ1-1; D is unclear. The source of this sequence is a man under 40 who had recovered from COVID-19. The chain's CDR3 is CSASRAFF. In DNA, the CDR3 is TGCAGTGCCTCCCGAGCTTTCTTT.